Following are 17 T cell receptor beta chains from one sample sequenced in a study of T-cell reconstitution after alpha-beta-depleted transplantation in children. This sample's TCRbeta library carried unique molecular identifier barcodes. TCRdb called the PCR reads again in MiXCR, with one record for every CDR3 protein. The sample yields 330,000 or so distinct CDR3 sequences, roughly 9.1% seen once. Sample: PBMCs, taken before TCRalphabeta/CD19-depleted stem cell transplant. The receptors were sampled from a boy less than two years old with acute myeloid leukemia, due to receive a stem cell transplant.

This clonotype was found many times. The V call is TRBV5-1, the J call TRBJ2-3, with 8 nucleotides matching TRBD2. Germline CDR1 is SGHRS and CDR2 is YFSETQ. The CDR3 covers 15 residues. V trimming: 1 base; J trimming: 4 bases; junction bases outside the gene matches: 5. Here the CDR3 DNA reads TGCGCCAGCAGCTTGAACGGACTAGCCGCAGATACGCAGTATTTT. Amino acid sequence: CASSLNGLAADTQYF.

This clonotype was seen many times. CDR3 sequence: CSARAPSRGAHGDEQFF. The CDR3 nucleotides are TGCAGTGCTAGAGCCCCGTCGCGGGGGGCCCACGGGGATGAGCAGTTCTTC. The V call is TRBV20-1, the J call TRBJ2-1; 8 bases are shared with TRBD2. The germline gives CDR1 DFQATT, CDR2 SNEGSKA (reference sequence). This CDR3 is 17 amino acids long. V gave up 1 base and J gave up 8 bases; unmatched junction bases: 16.

This clonotype was detected ten times or more. The V call is TRBV24-1, the J call TRBJ2-7, with 10 positions matching TRBD1. V was clipped by 4 bases and J by 3 bases; unmatched bases: 8. This CDR3 has 16 amino acids. Germline V gene lookup returns CDR1 KGHDR and CDR2 SFDVKD. The CDR3 DNA reads as TGTGCCACCAGTGACCGCCGGGACAGGGGTCGCTACGAGCAGTACTTC. Translating it yields CATSDRRDRGRYEQYF.

Ten or more counts support this clonotype. The chain employs TRBV29-1 and TRBJ2-1; D is possibly TRBD1 (5 bases). Trimming took off 4 bases at V and 0 bases at J, with 13 bases between the two ends. Germline CDR1 is SQVTM and CDR2 is ANQGSEA. The CDR3 is 15 residues long. CDR3 sequence: CSVVRGPSSYNEQFF. CDR3 nucleotide sequence: TGCAGCGTTGTAAGGGGCCCCAGCTCCTACAATGAGCAGTTCTTC.

This clonotype was picked up many times. An end of the junction does not agree with germline; a read error may underlie this. V is TRBV20-1 and J is TRBJ2-5, with 10 bases identical to TRBD1. The CDR3 has 17 amino acids. Germline V gene data show CDR1 as DFQATT and CDR2 as SNEGSKA (reference sequence). This CDR3 is CSVRDLWTGGPQETQYF. The DNA of the CDR3 is TGCAGTGTTAGAGATCTATGGACAGGGGGTCCCCAAGAGACCCAGTACTTC.

This clonotype was seen repeatedly, ten times or more. This chain joins TRBV7-2 and TRBJ2-5; tentative D call: TRBD1 (5 bases). This CDR3 has 15 residues. Trimming removed 5 bases at V and 2 bases at J, with 15 bases between. The germline gives CDR1 SGHTA, CDR2 FQGNSA. CDR3 nucleotide sequence: TGTGCCAGCAGCGCACAAGGTCGGACACAAGAGACCCAGTACTTC. This sequence encodes CASSAQGRTQETQYF.

This clonotype has at least ten counts. The chain has TRBV29-1 and TRBJ2-3; 7 bases line up with TRBD2. Germline lookup yields CDR1 SQVTM and CDR2 ANQGSEA. The CDR3 is 13 amino acids. Trimming removed 4 bases from V and 2 bases from J; junction bases left unmatched: 3. This CDR3 is CSVGLALTDTQYF. The CDR3 DNA reads TGCAGCGTTGGACTAGCTCTCACAGATACGCAGTATTTT.

This clonotype was recorded at least ten times. The genes are TRBV7-6 and TRBJ1-5; weak D call: TRBD1 (6 bases). Germline V CDR1 and CDR2: SGHVS, FNYEAQ. V shed 1 base and J shed 7 bases, with 8 bases lying between them. The CDR3 runs to 13 residues. The CDR3, as DNA: TGTGCCAGCAGCTTAGAGCAGGGGCAGCCCCAGCATTTT. Its protein is CASSLEQGQPQHF.

This clonotype was seen many times. The V and J genes are TRBV12-3 or TRBV12-4 and TRBJ2-5, with 8 bases identical to TRBD1. This CDR3 contains 15 residues. The J segment lost 4 bases and the V segment lost 6 bases, leaving 10 bases of the junction unmatched. The CDR3 DNA is TGTGCCAGCAGCCCTAACACAGGGGGACCAGAGACCCAGTACTTC. It translates to CASSPNTGGPETQYF.

This clonotype appeared many times. The J gene is TRBJ2-3, the V gene TRBV10-3; D is unresolved. This CDR3 is 14 amino acids long. Germline assignment: CDR1 ENHRY and CDR2 SYGVKD. V dropped 7 bases and J dropped 2 bases, with 13 bases sitting between them. The CDR3 nucleotides read TGTGCCATCAACGACCGACTGAACACAGATACGCAGTATTTT. Encoded protein: CAINDRLNTDTQYF.

A few counts support this clonotype. This CDR3 reads CASSETGGNTEAFF. CDR3 sequence (DNA): TGTGCCAGCAGTGAGACAGGGGGGAACACTGAAGCTTTCTTT. The chain uses TRBV12-3 or TRBV12-4 and TRBJ1-1; 9 nucleotides match TRBD1. After removal of 5 bases from V and 1 base from J, the junction contained 2 bases not matched to a gene. The CDR3 spans 14 residues.

The table lists this clonotype with many counts. V and J are TRBV5-6 and TRBJ2-7, with D maybe TRBD1 (6 bases). Per germline, CDR1 SGHDT and CDR2 YYEEEE. The CDR3 sequence is 14 residues long. The V gene lost 3 bases and the J gene lost 1 base, with 11 bases spanning the gap. In DNA, the CDR3 is TGTGCCAGCAGCTACCCAGGGGAGTCCTACGAGCAGTACTTC. Encoded protein: CASSYPGESYEQYF.

This clonotype was counted many times. The chain employs TRBV7-9 and TRBJ1-2, with 8 bases aligning to TRBD1. The V segment lost 1 base and the J segment 7 bases; nucleotides outside the gene matches: 5. The germline V gene has CDR1 SEHNR and CDR2 FQNEAQ (reference sequence). The CDR3 loop spans 14 amino acids. This CDR3 is CASSLEARGLGYTF. The CDR3 DNA is TGTGCCAGCAGCTTAGAAGCCAGGGGGCTTGGCTACACCTTC.

This clonotype was seen repeatedly, ten times or more. V and J are TRBV28 and TRBJ1-2, with D unclear. Trimming shortened V by 3 bases and J by 3 bases, and 17 bases separated the two germline ends. CDR1 is MDHEN and CDR2 is SYDVKM in the germline V gene. The length of the CDR3 is 16 residues. Written as DNA, the CDR3 is TGTGCCAGCAGTTTTTGGGAAAAGGTTGGGGACTATGGCTACACCTTC. Its translation is CASSFWEKVGDYGYTF.

This chain connects TRBV28 to TRBJ2-6; maybe TRBD2 (6 bases). CDR3 length: 15 amino acids. V gave up 7 bases and J gave up 0 bases, with 10 bases separating them. CDR1 is MDHEN and CDR2 is SYDVKM in the germline V gene. The CDR3 spells CASNPGASGANVLTF. The CDR3 coding sequence is TGTGCCAGCAATCCGGGAGCCTCTGGGGCCAACGTCCTGACTTTC. Together with reference TRBV28 and TRBJ2-6, the CDR3 gives the full variable domain: DVKVTQSSRYLVKRTGEKVFLECVQDMDHENMFWYRQDPGLGLRLIYFSYDVKMKEKGDIPEGYSVSREKKERFSLILESASTNQTSMYLCASNPGASGANVLTFGAGSRLTVL.

Details on this clonotype: One junction end disagrees with the germline gene, perhaps due to a read error. This sequence joins TRBV7-7 and TRBJ2-2; D not resolved. The CDR3 totals 13 residues. Germline assignment: CDR1 SSHAT and CDR2 FNYEAQ (reference sequence). In DNA, the CDR3 is TGTGCTAGCACCCCTTTGAACACCGGGGAGCTGTTTTTT. Protein product: CASTPLNTGELFF.

The table lists this clonotype with many counts. V and J are TRBV4-3 and TRBJ2-1, with TRBD1 matching 12 bases. CDR1 is LGHNA, CDR2 YSLEER, per germline. The length of the CDR3 is 19 residues. The J segment lost 4 bases and the V segment lost 2 bases, leaving 12 bases of the junction unmatched. CDR3 sequence (DNA): TGCGCCAGCAGCCAACTTGTGGGACAGGGGGCATTTGCATACAATGAGCAGTTCTTC. Amino acids: CASSQLVGQGAFAYNEQFF.